The 14 T cell receptor beta chains below come from one sample, sequenced in a study of CD8 T cells in seronegative destructive rheumatoid arthritis. TCRdb's copy holds only in-frame clones and misses some; the assay was immunoSEQ multiplex PCR. This sample has 10,000 to 15,000 clones; under 85% occur once, and the top ten carry around a quarter. The specimen was CD8+ T cells from blood. All receptors derive from a woman between 25 and 49 years old with seronegative destructive rheumatoid arthritis.

V and J are TRBV5-1 and TRBJ2-3; 7 bases are shared with TRBD2. CDR3 length equals 15 residues. J was trimmed by 2 bases and V by 2 bases; bases with no gene match: 5. The germline CDR1 and CDR2 sequences are SGHRS and YFSETQ. The CDR3 DNA reads TGCGCCAGCAGCTTTTACGGGGGGACCACAGATACGCAGTATTTT. Its translation is CASSFYGGTTDTQYF. Supplemented by reference TRBV5-1 and TRBJ2-3, the full variable domain reads KAGVTQTPRYLIKTRGQQVTLSCSPISGHRSVSWYQQTPGQGLQFLFEYFSETQRNKGNFPGRFSGRQFSNSRSEMNVSTLELGDSALYLCASSFYGGTTDTQYFGPGTRLTVL.

J is TRBJ2-3 and V is TRBV27; tentatively, D is TRBD2 (5 bases). The length of the CDR3 is 12 residues. The germline V and J ends were trimmed by 2 bases and 6 bases, with 6 bases remaining between them. Germline V lookup: CDR1 MNHEY, CDR2 SMNVEV (reference sequence). This chain's CDR3 is CASSLGGDTQYF. The CDR3 DNA sequence: TGTGCCAGCAGTTTAGGCGGGGATACGCAGTATTTT.

The genes are TRBV7-9 and TRBJ1-1; possible D gene TRBD1, 5 bases. The germline gives CDR1 SEHNR, CDR2 FQNEAQ (reference sequence). The CDR3 runs to 14 residues. The V gene lost 1 base and the J gene lost 2 bases, with 8 bases spanning the gap. Here the CDR3 reads CASSLGQTNTEAFF. CDR3 nucleotides: TGTGCCAGCAGCTTAGGACAGACTAACACTGAAGCTTTCTTT.

The J gene is TRBJ2-7, the V gene TRBV27; 8 nucleotides agree with TRBD1. V lost 2 bases, J lost 2 bases, and 5 bases stayed unmatched. Germline lookup yields CDR1 MNHEY and CDR2 SMNVEV (reference sequence). CDR3 length equals 15 residues. CDR3: CASSLGTGGPYEQYV. The CDR3 nucleotides are TGTGCCAGCAGTTTAGGAACAGGGGGTCCCTACGAGCAGTACGTC.

J is TRBJ1-6 and V is TRBV9, with 7 positions matching TRBD1. The CDR3 loop spans 15 amino acids. From germline, CDR1 is SGDLS and CDR2 YYNGEE. The V and J ends lost 0 bases and 7 bases, in that order; junction bases with no gene match: 4. CDR3 in DNA: TGTGCCAGCAGCGTAGGGCAGGGGGAAAATTCACCCCTCCACTTT. It translates to CASSVGQGENSPLHF.

V usage is TRBV28 and J usage is TRBJ2-7; TRBD1 matches at 9 bases. The V segment lost 6 bases and the J segment 5 bases; nucleotides outside the gene matches: 8. Germline CDR1 is MDHEN and CDR2 is SYDVKM. This CDR3 has 14 amino acids. The CDR3 region has the DNA TGTGCCAGCAGAACCCCGGGACAGGGTAACGAGCAGTACGTC. This encodes CASRTPGQGNEQYV.

This clone was seen only a few times. The chain carries TRBV4-1 and TRBJ1-5; no clear D gene. The CDR3 totals 12 residues. Trimming shortened V by 1 base and J by 7 bases, and 5 bases separated the two germline ends. Germline loops: CDR1 MGHRA, CDR2 YSYEKL. This chain's CDR3 is CASSQGAQPQHF. In DNA, the CDR3 is TGCGCCAGCAGCCAAGGGGCCCAGCCCCAGCATTTT.

As concerns this clone: A read error may account for a junction end that differs from germline. In the same sample, other DNA sequences code for this CDR3. The chain joins TRBV30 to TRBJ1-2; TRBD1 agrees at 12 bases. Per germline, CDR1 GTSNPN and CDR2 SVGIG (reference sequence). The CDR3 has 15 amino acids. Here the CDR3 DNA reads TGTGCCTGGAACATGGGGGGACAGGGGGCCGATGGCTATACCTTC. It yields the protein CAWNMGGQGADGYTF.

The chain joins TRBV6-5 to TRBJ1-1; 7 nucleotides agree with TRBD1. The germline V gene has CDR1 MNHEY and CDR2 SVGAGI. This CDR3 contains 13 residues. V shed 6 bases, J shed 8 bases, and the junction held 9 bases outside the gene matches. The CDR3 loop reads CASSPLVGGEAFF. CDR3 DNA: TGTGCCAGCAGCCCCTTAGTAGGGGGCGAAGCTTTCTTT.

J is TRBJ2-2 and V is TRBV9, with D tentatively TRBD2 (5 bases). V was clipped by 0 bases and J by 2 bases, with 11 bases between them. CDR1 and CDR2 from the germline V gene are SGDLS and YYNGEE. This CDR3 has 16 amino acids. CDR3 protein: CASSVEDSGNTGELFF. The CDR3 DNA is TGTGCCAGCAGCGTAGAAGATTCGGGAAACACCGGGGAGCTGTTTTTT.

V is TRBV2 and J is TRBJ1-5; no clear D. Germline-derived CDR1 and CDR2 are SNHLY and FYNNEI. This CDR3 is 12 amino acids long. V lost 4 bases and J lost 7, with 8 bases in between. CDR3 loop: CASSVTAQPQHF. For the CDR3, the DNA is TGTGCCAGCAGTGTAACAGCCCAGCCCCAGCATTTT.

The genes are TRBV30 and TRBJ2-1, with 8 bases matching TRBD2. Germline CDR1 and CDR2: GTSNPN and SVGIG (reference sequence). The V segment lost 2 bases and the J segment 7 bases; nucleotides outside the gene matches: 4. The CDR3 spans 13 residues. CDR3 in amino acids: CAWSRGLENEQFF. The CDR3 DNA follows: TGTGCCTGGAGTCGGGGACTAGAGAATGAGCAGTTCTTC.

V usage is TRBV12-5 and J usage is TRBJ1-1; the D gene is possibly TRBD1 (6 bases). The CDR3 is 14 residues long. V was clipped by 3 bases and J by 5 bases, with 13 bases between them. CDR1 LGHNT and CDR2 FRNRAP come from the germline V gene. CDR3 sequence: CASGFSYRVTEAFF. CDR3 sequence (DNA): TGTGCTAGTGGTTTTTCTTACAGGGTTACTGAAGCTTTCTTT. Looking up the rest from reference TRBV12-5 and TRBJ1-1 gives the full variable domain: DARVTQTPRHKVTEMGQEVTMRCQPILGHNTVFWYRQTMMQGLELLAYFRNRAPLDDSGMPKDRFSAEMPDATLATLKIQPSEPRDSAVYFCASGFSYRVTEAFFGQGTRLTVV.

This clone was found once. The J gene is TRBJ2-7, the V gene TRBV27, with TRBD1 matching over 8 bases. Unmatched junction bases numbered 1, after V lost 3 bases and J lost 3 bases. Germline assignment: CDR1 MNHEY and CDR2 SMNVEV (reference sequence). The CDR3 has 13 residues. The CDR3 nucleotides read TGTGCCAGCAGTTTTGGACAGGGCTACGAGCAGTACGTC. Its translation is CASSFGQGYEQYV.